The sequence of this T cell receptor beta chain was determined in a study of PD-1 blockade in classical Hodgkin lymphoma. The overall study: The study gave patients nivolumab 3 mg/kg intravenously every 2 weeks. Study conclusions and caveats: Whereas CD4+ TCR diversity had risen significantly by C4D1, CD8+ TCR diversity had not. Newly diagnosed patients were reported to start with lower TCR diversity than healthy donors.

Worth noting for this clone: What it binds is not known.

Time point defined: cycle 4 day 1 (C4D1), after six to seven weeks of nivolumab. After autologous stem cell transplantation all patients relapsed, and prior brentuximab vedotin exposure differed between cohorts. The assay was immunoSEQ multiplex PCR, and TCRdb's table has in-frame clones only and misses some. The sample carries about 93,000 clones, around four fifths recorded once. The CDR3 is made up of 14 amino acids. V dropped 5 bases and J dropped 5 bases, with 15 bases sitting between them. Germline V gives CDR1 SNHLY, CDR2 FYNNEI. The V call is TRBV2, the J call TRBJ2-5; D is possibly TRBD2 (5 bases). The clonotype was recovered from a human donor with classical Hodgkin lymphoma. The specimen was peripheral blood mononuclear cells (PBMCs), collected before the fourth cycle of nivolumab. The CDR3 spells CASSYTTRPETQYF. CDR3 nucleotides: TGTGCCAGCAGTTATACCACTAGACCCGAGACCCAGTACTTC.